This TCR beta chain was profiled in a study of brain T cells in children with intractable seizures. The repertoire was sequenced with immunoSEQ multiplex PCR; TCRdb's copy has only in-frame clones and lacks some. The profile shows 70,000 to 85,000 clones, more than 75% of them singletons. Points on this clone: Its cognate antigen is unknown.

The CDR3 spans 15 residues. Findings of the study overall: HCMV serostatus was not known, and viral specificity came from CDR3 similarity only.

This receptor was identified in a girl aged 2-10 years with Rasmussen encephalitis and intractable seizures. The chain links TRBV1 to TRBJ2-5; the DNA was not used to check the table's D call, TRBD2. TRBV1 is labeled a pseudogene. The source material was peripheral blood, sampled at surgery. The CDR3 DNA follows: TGCACCAGCAGCCCCAGGAGTAGCGGAGTAGAGACCCAGTACTTC. Amino acid sequence: CTSSPRSSGVETQYF.